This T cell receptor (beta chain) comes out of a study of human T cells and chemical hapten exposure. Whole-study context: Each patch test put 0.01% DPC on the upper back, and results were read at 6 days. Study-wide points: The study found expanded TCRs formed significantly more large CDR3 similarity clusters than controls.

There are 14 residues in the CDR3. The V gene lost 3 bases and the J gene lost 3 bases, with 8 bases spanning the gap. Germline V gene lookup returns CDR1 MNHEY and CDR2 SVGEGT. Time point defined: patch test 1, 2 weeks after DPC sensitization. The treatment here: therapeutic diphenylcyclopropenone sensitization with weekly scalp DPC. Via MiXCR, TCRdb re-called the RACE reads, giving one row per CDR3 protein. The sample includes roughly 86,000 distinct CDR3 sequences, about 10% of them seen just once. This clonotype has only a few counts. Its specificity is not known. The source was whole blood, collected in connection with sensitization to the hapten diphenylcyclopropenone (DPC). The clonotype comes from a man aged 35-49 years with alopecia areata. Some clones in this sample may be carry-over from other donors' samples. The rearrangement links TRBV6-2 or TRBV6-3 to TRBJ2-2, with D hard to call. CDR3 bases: TGTGCCAGCAGTTATAACGCCCACACCGGGGAGCTGTTTTTT. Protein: CASSYNAHTGELFF.